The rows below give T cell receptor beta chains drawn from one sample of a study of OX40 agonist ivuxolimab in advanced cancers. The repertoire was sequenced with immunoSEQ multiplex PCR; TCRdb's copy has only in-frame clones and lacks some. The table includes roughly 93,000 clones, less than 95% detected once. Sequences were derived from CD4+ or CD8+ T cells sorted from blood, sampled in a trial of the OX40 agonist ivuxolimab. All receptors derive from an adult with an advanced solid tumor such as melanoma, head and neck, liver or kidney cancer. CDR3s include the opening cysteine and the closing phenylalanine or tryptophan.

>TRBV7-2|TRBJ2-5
CASSPPRTSGRGGETQYF
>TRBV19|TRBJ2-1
CASSGGGSYNEQFF
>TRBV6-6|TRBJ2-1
CASREIAGGGGNEQFF
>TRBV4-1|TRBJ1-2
CASSQDSGSYGYTF
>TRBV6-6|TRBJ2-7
CASSYRVRPNSYEQYF
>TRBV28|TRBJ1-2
CASSLGQYYGYTF
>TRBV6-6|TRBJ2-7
CASSYSSPGSNEQYF
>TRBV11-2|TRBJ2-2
CASSLRILANTGELFF
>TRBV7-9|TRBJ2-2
CASSHPGTANTGELFF
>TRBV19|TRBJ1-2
CASSLNMGGKPYGYTF
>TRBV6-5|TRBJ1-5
CASSYSRQVGQPQHF
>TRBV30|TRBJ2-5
CAWSVGLAGSETQYF
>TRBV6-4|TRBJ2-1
CASSDSRRGGETYNEQFF
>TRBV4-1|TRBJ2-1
CASSSSGGLIGNEQFF
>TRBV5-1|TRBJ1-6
CASSLGQGALGNSPLHF
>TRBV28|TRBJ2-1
CASREAGGGFPEQFF
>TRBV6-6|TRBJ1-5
CASSYQEFKPQHF
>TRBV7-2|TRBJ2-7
CASSLLSGYEQYF
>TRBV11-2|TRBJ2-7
CASSLQGKQYF
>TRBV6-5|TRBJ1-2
CASSLVLGTGDGYTF
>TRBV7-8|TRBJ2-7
CASSLPPVRGMEYEQYF
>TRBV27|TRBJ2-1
CASSFYPGHLGGSSYNEQFF
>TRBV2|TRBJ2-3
CASSEASEREYTDTQYF
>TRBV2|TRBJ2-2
CASSGTEAGELFF
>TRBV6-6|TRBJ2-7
CASSPSVGGHYEQYF
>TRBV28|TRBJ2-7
CASSYGTGPGEQYF
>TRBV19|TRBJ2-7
CASSIGTGGPYEQYF
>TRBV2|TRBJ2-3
CASSEWASGSLGDTQYF
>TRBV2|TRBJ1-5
CASRPTGGGQPQHF
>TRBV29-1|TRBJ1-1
CSVVGTGGETEAFF
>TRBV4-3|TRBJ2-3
CASSQEPPPVTDTQYF
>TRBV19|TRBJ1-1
CASSTVGAMNTEAFF
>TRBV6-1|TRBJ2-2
CASSEIVTANTGELFF
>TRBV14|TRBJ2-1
CASSRPLVLEQFF
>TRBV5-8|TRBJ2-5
CASSSGMGLFGETQYF
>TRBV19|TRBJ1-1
CASSMYGPGTEAFF
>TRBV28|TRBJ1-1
CASSAGLNTEAFF
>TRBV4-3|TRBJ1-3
CASSQEATGWNTIYF
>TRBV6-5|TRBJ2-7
CASSYAPVSPSEQYF
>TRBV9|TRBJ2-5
CASSANSGKGGETQYF
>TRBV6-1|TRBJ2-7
CASSEAVGTTLYEQYF
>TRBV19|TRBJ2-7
CASSESSGISYEQYF
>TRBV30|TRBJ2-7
CAWRTGLASYEQYF
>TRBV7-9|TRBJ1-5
CASSLGPNQPQHF
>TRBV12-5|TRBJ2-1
CASAPQFWVVNEQFF
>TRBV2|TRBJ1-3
CASSPSGESGNTIYF
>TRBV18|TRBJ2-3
CASSSGNTDTQYF
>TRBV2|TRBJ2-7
CASGREGEQYF
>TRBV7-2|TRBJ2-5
CASSSRLVRETQYF